The 24 T cell receptor beta chains in this list originate from one sample, sequenced in a study of OX40 agonist ivuxolimab in advanced cancers. Receptors were amplified or captured by the immunoSEQ multiplex PCR assay. The source is immuneACCESS, and TCRdb retained only in-frame sequences with V and J called. Part of the clones is not carried over; for the studies checked, unresolved V genes explain less than half of this, and the remainder is unexplained. The sample table contains about 79,000 clones; only one count was recorded for 88% of them. The top ten constitute less than 5% of the sample. The sample here was CD4+ or CD8+ T cells sorted from blood, taken in a trial of the OX40 agonist ivuxolimab. The receptors originated from an adult with an advanced solid tumor such as melanoma, head and neck, liver or kidney cancer.

The chain links TRBV6-5 to TRBJ2-7, with 7 bases fitting TRBD2. The germline CDR1 and CDR2 sequences are MNHEY and SVGAGI. With V trimmed by 5 bases and J by 8 bases, 9 bases remained unmatched. This CDR3 is built from 13 residues. CDR3 sequence: CASSKRDLEKQYF. The DNA for the CDR3 is TGTGCCAGCAGTAAGCGGGACCTCGAGAAGCAGTACTTC.

The chain is built from TRBV5-1 and TRBJ2-5; 9 nucleotides agree with TRBD1. The J segment lost 2 bases and the V segment lost 1 base, leaving 3 bases of the junction unmatched. Per germline, CDR1 SGHRS and CDR2 YFSETQ. The CDR3 consists of 15 residues. The CDR3 here is CASSLPTGGQETQYF. The CDR3 DNA reads as TGCGCCAGCAGCTTGCCGACAGGGGGTCAAGAGACCCAGTACTTC.

The rearrangement joins TRBV28 to TRBJ1-4, with D possibly matching TRBD1 (5 bases). CDR1 is MDHEN, CDR2 SYDVKM, per germline. Trimming removed 3 bases at V and 8 bases at J, with 13 bases between. The CDR3 spans 14 residues. The chain's CDR3 is CASSLTAQPEKLFF. In DNA form, the CDR3 reads TGTGCCAGCAGTTTGACAGCGCAACCCGAAAAACTGTTTTTT.

The chain is built from TRBV7-9 and TRBJ2-2; D unresolved. The CDR3 runs to 19 residues. V shed 3 bases and J shed 0 bases, with 20 bases lying between them. Looked up from germline, CDR1 is SEHNR and CDR2 is FQNEAQ (reference sequence). Here the CDR3 reads CASSFQISTHLANTGELFF. The CDR3 DNA reads as TGTGCCAGCAGCTTCCAAATCTCTACCCACCTAGCGAACACCGGGGAGCTGTTTTTT.

This chain links TRBV6-5 with TRBJ1-1; weak D call: TRBD1 (6 bases). From germline, CDR1 is MNHEY and CDR2 SVGAGI. CDR3 size: 15 residues. V dropped 0 bases and J dropped 3 bases, with 11 bases sitting between them. In DNA, the CDR3 is TGTGCCAGCAGTTACTCGTACAGGGCAGACACTGAAGCTTTCTTT. This encodes CASSYSYRADTEAFF.

This chain uses TRBV7-3 with TRBJ1-5, with 7 bases that match TRBD1. With the DNA end fitting TRBJ2-3 better, the J assignment may be wrong. Germline V gives CDR1 SGHTA, CDR2 FQGTGA. The CDR3 length is 15 residues. The CDR3, as DNA: TGTGCCAGCAGCGGTTTACAGGGGCGACATCAGCCCCAGTATTTT. This codes for CASSGLQGRHQPQYF.

This CDR3 is CAWRQGTEAFF. CDR3 in DNA: TGTGCCTGGAGACAGGGGACTGAAGCTTTCTTT. This chain joins TRBV30 and TRBJ1-1, with TRBD1 identical over 7 bases. The V segment lost 3 bases and the J segment 5 bases; nucleotides outside the gene matches: 0. The CDR3 consists of 11 residues. From germline, CDR1 is GTSNPN and CDR2 SVGIG (reference sequence).

The chain employs TRBV25-1 and TRBJ2-5; no firm D call. The V gene's germline CDR1 is MGHDK and CDR2 SYGVNS. Trimming cost V 0 bases and J 5 bases, with 1 base left between them. The CDR3 loop spans 11 amino acids. CDR3 amino acids: CASSEYETQYF. CDR3 coding DNA: TGTGCCAGCAGTGAATACGAGACCCAGTACTTC.

The chain combines TRBV20-1 with TRBJ2-7, with a possible D match to TRBD2 (5 bases). Trimming took 5 bases from V and 3 from J, leaving 5 bases between them. The CDR3 length is 10 residues. CDR1 is DFQATT and CDR2 is SNEGSKA in the germline V gene (reference sequence). The CDR3 coding sequence is TGCAGTGCTGGGAGCTACGAGCAGTACTTC. Encoded protein: CSAGSYEQYF.

The rearrangement uses TRBV28 and TRBJ2-5, with no clear D. Germline CDR1 MDHEN, CDR2 SYDVKM. The V gene lost 6 bases and the J gene lost 3 bases, with 5 bases spanning the gap. The CDR3 contains 11 residues. The CDR3 loop is CASSLKETQYF. CDR3 bases: TGTGCCAGCAGCCTGAAAGAGACCCAGTACTTC.

To note about this clone: Additional DNA sequences in this sample encode the identical CDR3. The chain joins TRBV28 to TRBJ2-5; weak D call: TRBD2 (6 bases). In germline, CDR1 is MDHEN, CDR2 SYDVKM. CDR3 length: 14 residues. Between the trimmed V and J ends, which lost 3 bases and 1 base, there was a span of 9 bases. CDR3 sequence reads: CASSLGGSQETQYF. The CDR3 DNA follows: TGTGCCAGCAGTTTGGGGGGAAGCCAAGAGACCCAGTACTTC.

The V gene is TRBV30, the J gene TRBJ1-2, with TRBD1 matching 7 bases. The J segment lost 0 bases and the V segment lost 1 base, leaving 8 bases of the junction unmatched. The CDR3 is 16 amino acids. Germline-derived CDR1 and CDR2 are GTSNPN and SVGIG (reference sequence). CDR3 amino acids: CAWSGKGGRTNYGYTF. CDR3 sequence (DNA): TGTGCCTGGAGTGGAAAAGGGGGCAGAACTAACTATGGCTACACCTTC.

DNA of the CDR3: TGTGCCAGCAGCTTTTCCGCTAGCAAAGCAGATACGCAGTATTTT. Translation: CASSFSASKADTQYF. This rearrangement joins TRBV7-3 to TRBJ2-3; perhaps TRBD2 as D (5 bases). The CDR3 runs 15 residues. V lost 3 bases to trimming and J lost 4 bases, with 14 bases between them. CDR1 and CDR2 (germline): SGHTA, FQGTGA. The full variable domain, its missing parts supplied by reference TRBV7-3 and TRBJ2-3, is GAGVSQTPSNKVTEKGKYVELRCDPISGHTALYWYRQSLGQGPEFLIYFQGTGAADDSGLPNDRFFAVRPEGSVSTLKIQRTERGDSAVYLCASSFSASKADTQYFGPGTRLTVL.

The V gene is TRBV18, the J gene TRBJ2-3, with TRBD2 identical over 7 bases. CDR3 length: 14 residues. V shed 5 bases, J shed 3 bases, and the junction held 5 bases outside the gene matches. The germline V gene has CDR1 KGHSH and CDR2 LQKENI. This CDR3 is CASSGASGTDTQYF. CDR3 sequence (DNA): TGTGCCAGCTCAGGGGCTAGCGGAACAGATACGCAGTATTTT.

The DNA for the CDR3 is TGTGCCAGCAGTGAAGCAATGGCGGTCTATGGCTACACCTTC. Translating it yields CASSEAMAVYGYTF. The chain links TRBV2 to TRBJ1-2; no reliable D call. Trimming shortened V by 0 bases and J by 4 bases, and 9 bases separated the two germline ends. The CDR3 is 14 residues long. In germline, CDR1 is SNHLY, CDR2 FYNNEI.

This clone was detected a few times. This chain uses TRBV10-2 with TRBJ1-1; D gene ambiguous. The CDR3 is 16 residues long. The V gene's germline CDR1 is WSHSY and CDR2 SAAADI. With 8 bases removed from V and 0 bases from J, the gap between germline ends came to 19 bases. CDR3 in DNA: TGCGCCAGCTCGTCCCCCTCTAGACTATTGAACACTGAAGCTTTCTTT. Amino acid sequence: CASSSPSRLLNTEAFF.

The J gene is TRBJ2-3, the V gene TRBV5-4; no reliable D call. The CDR3 contains 14 residues. Trimming stripped 0 bases from V and 0 bases from J, with 5 bases between. Germline CDR1 is SGHNT and CDR2 is YYREEE (reference sequence). Written as DNA, the CDR3 is TGTGCCAGCAGCTTGGACCGTAGCACAGATACGCAGTATTTT. Amino acids: CASSLDRSTDTQYF.

This clone appeared once. V usage is TRBV10-3 and J usage is TRBJ2-5; 9 nucleotides agree with TRBD2. Germline V gene data show CDR1 as ENHRY and CDR2 as SYGVKD. V was clipped by 11 bases and J by 5 bases; unmatched bases: 15. The CDR3 is made up of 15 amino acids. CDR3: CAVQRQREAQETQYF. The DNA for the CDR3 is TGTGCCGTCCAACGCCAGCGGGAGGCTCAGGAGACCCAGTACTTC.

The table lists this clone with a count of one. Other DNA sequences of this sample code for an identical CDR3. V gene TRBV28 combines with J gene TRBJ2-7; 9 bases agree with TRBD1. This CDR3 comprises 13 residues. Losses at the gene ends were 5 bases for V and 4 bases for J; bases not matched to a gene: 3. Germline CDR1 reads MDHEN; CDR2 reads SYDVKM. The CDR3 here is CASSPGQGYEQYF. CDR3 sequence (DNA): TGTGCCAGCAGTCCCGGACAGGGGTACGAGCAGTACTTC.

This clone was counted a single time. The chain employs TRBV6-1 and TRBJ2-3; tentative D call: TRBD1 (6 bases). The V gene lost 5 bases and the J gene lost 1 base, with 10 bases spanning the gap. CDR1 and CDR2 from the germline V gene are MNHNS and SASEGT. The CDR3 covers 14 residues. The chain's CDR3 is CASSLKGGTDTQYF. The DNA for the CDR3 is TGTGCCAGCAGTCTCAAGGGGGGCACAGATACGCAGTATTTT.

This clone has only one observation. This chain links TRBV15 with TRBJ2-5; maybe TRBD1 (5 bases). This CDR3 is built from 14 residues. The ends were cut back, 3 bases at V and 2 bases at J, with 10 bases in the middle. Germline V CDR1 and CDR2: LNHNV, YYDKDF (reference sequence). CDR3 in DNA: TGTGCCACCAGCAGCCTAGGGGATCAAGAGACCCAGTACTTC. It is translated as CATSSLGDQETQYF.

The chain uses TRBV28 and TRBJ2-1, with D unresolved. V lost 5 bases to trimming and J lost 0 bases, with 14 bases between them. The CDR3 spans 16 residues. Looked up from germline, CDR1 is MDHEN and CDR2 is SYDVKM. CDR3 loop: CASSPGPLGSYNEQFF. CDR3 DNA sequence: TGTGCCAGCAGTCCCGGACCTCTGGGCTCCTACAATGAGCAGTTCTTC.

V is TRBV5-1 and J is TRBJ2-7; D remains unclear. The CDR3 has 12 residues. V gave up 5 bases and J gave up 4 bases, with 10 bases separating them. Germline lookup yields CDR1 SGHRS and CDR2 YFSETQ. CDR3 DNA sequence: TGCGCCAGCAGAGAGAGTATATACGAGCAGTACTTC. Amino acid sequence: CASRESIYEQYF.

The chain joins TRBV9 to TRBJ2-2; D possibly corresponds to TRBD2 (6 bases). The ends were cut back, 4 bases at V and 4 bases at J, with 14 bases in the middle. There are 15 residues in the CDR3. From germline, CDR1 is SGDLS and CDR2 YYNGEE. This chain's CDR3 is CASSRLVTSTGELFF. CDR3 nucleotide sequence: TGTGCCAGCAGCAGACTAGTCACAAGCACCGGGGAGCTGTTTTTT. Full variable domain (remainder filled in from reference TRBV9 and TRBJ2-2): DSGVTQTPKHLITATGQRVTLRCSPRSGDLSVYWYQQSLDQGLQFLIQYYNGEERAKGNILERFSAQQFPDLHSELNLSSLELGDSALYFCASSRLVTSTGELFFGEGSRLTVL.